The 26 T cell receptor beta chains given below trace back to one sample, sequenced in a study of control samples from healthy donors and cancer patients. The table came from immunoSEQ multiplex PCR; TCRdb's copy has only in-frame clones and leaves some out. The data contain 100,000 to 150,000 clones, approximately 90% of them seen just once; the ten biggest clones take up approximately 9%. The source material was blood. The receptors originated from a young man in good health.

The chain uses TRBV29-1 and TRBJ1-4; no firm D call. Germline V gene data show CDR1 as SQVTM and CDR2 as ANQGSEA. This CDR3 spans 12 amino acids. V lost 4 bases and J lost 3, with 6 bases in between. The chain's CDR3 is CSVGGSNEKLFF. The CDR3 DNA sequence: TGCAGCGTTGGAGGTTCTAATGAAAAACTGTTTTTT.

The V and J genes are TRBV2 and TRBJ1-1; 8 nucleotides line up with TRBD1. This CDR3 spans 16 amino acids. The germline CDR1 and CDR2 sequences are SNHLY and FYNNEI. V shed 7 bases, J shed 5 bases, and the junction held 15 bases outside the gene matches. CDR3 in DNA: TGTGCCAGCAAAATCAGTTCCGGACAGGGCACTACTGAAGCTTTCTTT. Its translation: CASKISSGQGTTEAFF.

The chain couples TRBV3-1 (or the pseudogene TRBV3-2) to TRBJ2-1, with D maybe TRBD2 (5 bases). CDR1 and CDR2 from the germline V gene are LGHDT and YNNKEL (reference sequence). The CDR3 runs to 19 residues. Trimming removed 1 base at V and 0 bases at J, with 19 bases between. The CDR3 reads CASSQAKRPRTSSYNEQFF. The CDR3 region has the DNA TGTGCCAGCAGCCAAGCGAAGCGGCCCCGAACTAGCTCCTACAATGAGCAGTTCTTC.

The rearrangement joins TRBV12-3 or TRBV12-4 to TRBJ2-5; D remains unclear. V was trimmed by 2 bases and J by 2 bases, leaving 6 bases between them. This CDR3 is 13 amino acids long. CDR3 protein: CASSLSRQETQYF. CDR3 coding DNA: TGTGCCAGCAGTTTATCCCGACAAGAGACCCAGTACTTC.

The V and J genes are TRBV9 and TRBJ2-7; 9 bases are a match to TRBD2. The CDR3 is made up of 15 amino acids. Germline lookup yields CDR1 SGDLS and CDR2 YYNGEE. The V segment lost 3 bases and the J segment 0 bases; nucleotides outside the gene matches: 4. CDR3 DNA sequence: TGTGCCAGCAGCGCGACTAGCGGCTCCTCCTACGAGCAGTACTTC. Translation gives CASSATSGSSYEQYF.

This clone was seen many times. The chain uses TRBV6-4 and TRBJ2-3; 7 bases line up with TRBD2. The trim removed 3 bases at V and 0 bases at J, leaving 0 bases unmatched. The germline gives CDR1 MRHNA, CDR2 SNTAGT. The CDR3 runs 14 residues. Here the CDR3 DNA reads TGTGCCAGCAGTGAGCGGGGGAGCACAGATACGCAGTATTTT. Its translation: CASSERGSTDTQYF.

The chain uses TRBV5-1 and TRBJ1-4; possible D gene TRBD1, 5 bases. Germline CDR1 reads SGHRS; CDR2 reads YFSETQ. The CDR3 extends over 14 amino acids. Trimming removed 1 base at V and 5 bases at J, with 9 bases between. The CDR3 DNA sequence: TGCGCCAGCAGCTTGCAGGGCCTAAATGAAAAACTGTTTTTT. This gives the protein CASSLQGLNEKLFF.

The chain couples TRBV4-1 to TRBJ2-3, with D hard to call. CDR1 and CDR2 from the germline V gene are MGHRA and YSYEKL. The V gene lost 0 bases and the J gene lost 0 bases, with 13 bases spanning the gap. The CDR3 spans 17 residues. Written as DNA, the CDR3 is TGCGCCAGCAGCCAAGAATTAAGGCCTTCCAGCACAGATACGCAGTATTTT. It specifies CASSQELRPSSTDTQYF.

The chain links TRBV9 to TRBJ1-1; 7 bases are a match to TRBD1. Per germline, CDR1 SGDLS and CDR2 YYNGEE. The length of the CDR3 is 15 residues. Losses at the gene ends were 3 bases for V and 0 bases for J; bases not matched to a gene: 5. The CDR3 sequence: CASSAQGFMNTEAFF. Here the CDR3 DNA reads TGTGCCAGCAGCGCACAGGGGTTTATGAACACTGAAGCTTTCTTT.

V gene TRBV5-1 combines with J gene TRBJ2-6, with D tentatively TRBD2 (6 bases). CDR3 size: 18 residues. V lost 0 bases and J 0 bases, leaving 13 bases between the germline ends. Germline CDR1 reads SGHRS; CDR2 reads YFSETQ. DNA for the CDR3: TGCGCCAGCAGCTTGGTTGGCGGAGGGACCTCTGGGGCCAACGTCCTGACTTTC. Encoded protein: CASSLVGGGTSGANVLTF.

The V call is TRBV5-1, the J call TRBJ2-2; 7 bases are shared with TRBD1. CDR3 length: 15 amino acids. Germline assignment: CDR1 SGHRS and CDR2 YFSETQ. V lost 4 bases to trimming and J lost 5 bases; unmatched junction nucleotides: 8. For the CDR3, the DNA is TGCGCCAGCAGCCGAGGGACAGATACTACCGGGGAGCTGTTTTTT. Translated, it gives CASSRGTDTTGELFF.

This clone was detected only once. The chain has TRBV12-3 or TRBV12-4 and TRBJ1-2, with 7 bases fitting TRBD1. V lost 3 bases, J lost 7 bases, and 5 bases stayed unmatched. The CDR3 totals 13 residues. The CDR3 coding sequence is TGTGCCAGCAGTTTGCGGGACAGAGCTGGCTACACCTTC. Protein: CASSLRDRAGYTF.

The chain carries TRBV29-1 and TRBJ2-4, with a weak D call TRBD1 (6 bases). The germline V gene encodes CDR1 SQVTM and CDR2 ANQGSEA. This CDR3 contains 13 residues. Trimming removed 7 bases from V and 0 bases from J, with 10 bases in between. In DNA form, the CDR3 reads TGCAGCGGTCTACAGGGAGCCAAAAACATTCAGTACTTC. Protein sequence: CSGLQGAKNIQYF.

This chain uses TRBV3-1 (or the pseudogene TRBV3-2) with TRBJ2-5; weak D call: TRBD1 (6 bases). CDR3 length: 15 residues. Trimming pared 4 bases from V and 5 bases from J, leaving 17 bases between. In germline, CDR1 is LGHDT, CDR2 YNNKEL (reference sequence). The CDR3 here is CASSPPNRVVETQYF. The CDR3 coding sequence is TGTGCCAGCAGCCCCCCAAACAGGGTTGTGGAGACCCAGTACTTC.

V is TRBV5-4 and J is TRBJ1-1, with TRBD1 matching 11 bases. V lost 4 bases, J lost 9 bases, and 5 bases stayed unmatched. Germline V CDR1 and CDR2: SGHNT, YYREEE (reference sequence). The CDR3 consists of 13 residues. The DNA of the CDR3 is TGTGCCAGCAGCGCAGGGACAGGGGGTAAAGCTTTCTTT. Residues: CASSAGTGGKAFF.

The CDR3: CASSLSGGLGEQYF. CDR3 in DNA: TGTGCCAGTAGTTTATCGGGGGGTCTAGGGGAGCAGTACTTC. This sequence joins TRBV19 and TRBJ2-7, with 7 nucleotides matching TRBD2. CDR1 is LNHDA and CDR2 is SQIVND in the germline V gene (reference sequence). This CDR3 has 14 amino acids. Trimming at V came to 5 bases and at J to 7 bases, leaving 11 bases not matched to a gene.

The J gene is TRBJ2-5, the V gene TRBV30; D possibly matches TRBD1 or TRBD2 (5 bases each). The V end was cut by 6 bases, the J end by 4 bases, with 9 bases between. The CDR3 loop spans 11 amino acids. Germline CDR1 is GTSNPN and CDR2 is SVGIG (reference sequence). The CDR3 DNA reads TGTGCCTGTGCAGGGAGAGAGACCCAGTACTTC. It specifies CACAGRETQYF.

This sequence joins TRBV5-4 and TRBJ2-3, with 10 nucleotides matching TRBD2. This CDR3 is built from 17 residues. V was pared by 2 bases and J by 2 bases, with 8 bases of the junction left unmatched. The germline V gene encodes CDR1 SGHNT and CDR2 YYREEE (reference sequence). The CDR3 sequence is CASSFSGTSAYTDTQYF. The DNA of the CDR3 is TGTGCCAGCAGCTTTTCCGGGACTAGCGCCTACACAGATACGCAGTATTTT.

This chain uses TRBV7-2 with TRBJ2-2; no reliable D call. The germline V and J ends were trimmed by 2 bases and 8 bases, with 12 bases remaining between them. From germline, CDR1 is SGHTA and CDR2 FQGNSA. This CDR3 contains 14 residues. CDR3 nucleotide sequence: TGTGCCAGCAGCTTATTCTCAGTGGGAGGGGAGCTGTTTTTT. This gives the protein CASSLFSVGGELFF.

Written as DNA, the CDR3 is TGTGCCAGCAGCTCACTAATGGGAGAGCCCCAGCATTTT. It is translated as CASSSLMGEPQHF. The V gene is TRBV5-6, the J gene TRBJ1-5; D is uncertain. V gave up 3 bases and J gave up 8 bases, with 12 bases separating them. CDR3 length: 13 amino acids. Germline CDR1 SGHDT, CDR2 YYEEEE. Full variable domain (outside the CDR3, taken from reference TRBV5-6 and TRBJ1-5): DAGVTQSPTHLIKTRGQQVTLRCSPKSGHDTVSWYQQALGQGPQFIFQYYEEEERQRGNFPDRFSGHQFPNYSSELNVNALLLGDSALYLCASSSLMGEPQHFGDGTRLSIL.

This clone was detected only once. The chain carries TRBV9 and TRBJ1-2, with 7 bases matching TRBD1. The germline gives CDR1 SGDLS, CDR2 YYNGEE. The V gene end was trimmed by 0 bases and the J gene end by 2 bases; junction bases not matched to a gene: 4. The CDR3 covers 15 residues. The CDR3 here is CASSVEGQWNYGYTF. The CDR3 nucleotides are TGTGCCAGCAGCGTAGAGGGACAGTGGAACTATGGCTACACCTTC.

The chain joins TRBV6-2 or TRBV6-3 to TRBJ1-1; a weak D match, TRBD1 (5 bases). Germline CDR1 and CDR2: MNHEY and SVGEGT. The CDR3 is 14 amino acids. V dropped 4 bases and J dropped 11 bases, with 20 bases sitting between them. This chain's CDR3 is CASSSPTIGVSAFF. In nucleotides, the CDR3 is TGTGCCAGCAGTTCCCCGACAATAGGGGTGTCGGCTTTCTTT.

This clone was found a few times. V and J are TRBV21-1 and TRBJ2-1. TRBV21-1 is deemed a pseudogene. The CDR3 has 11 residues. This CDR3 is CASTNNHEQFF. The CDR3 region has the DNA TGTGCCAGCACCAACAACCATGAGCAGTTCTTC.

The genes are TRBV5-7 and TRBJ1-3; D is unclear. TRBV5-7 is identified as an open reading frame with a role that is uncertain. The V gene lost 6 bases and the J gene lost 0 bases, with 10 bases spanning the gap. This CDR3 is 14 amino acids long. The CDR3, as DNA: TGTGCCAGCAACCGGACGGACTCTGGAAACACCATATATTTT. Translating it yields CASNRTDSGNTIYF.

The chain joins TRBV6-5 to TRBJ1-6; D uncertain. The germline CDR1 and CDR2 sequences are MNHEY and SVGAGI. The CDR3 loop spans 14 amino acids. V was shortened by 3 bases and J by 4 bases, with 7 bases between the two germline ends. The CDR3 loop reads CASSYYGYNSPLHF. The CDR3 DNA is TGTGCCAGCAGTTATTACGGATATAATTCACCCCTCCACTTT.

The gene calls are TRBV7-9 and TRBJ2-1; 11 bases are shared with TRBD2. Germline assignment: CDR1 SEHNR and CDR2 FQNEAQ (reference sequence). V was pared by 8 bases and J by 0 bases, with 3 bases of the junction left unmatched. The CDR3 has 15 residues. This chain's CDR3 is CASLAGGSSYNEQFF. The CDR3, as DNA: TGTGCCAGCCTAGCGGGGGGTAGCTCCTACAATGAGCAGTTCTTC.